This passage covers 5 T cell receptor beta chains from one sample sequenced in a study of cytomegalovirus exposure and HLA in healthy donors. Generated by immunoSEQ multiplex PCR, the TCRdb table keeps only in-frame clones and is missing some. The repertoire has some 150,000 clones, around 88% of them found once; the top ten carry over 6.5%. The source material was PBMCs. These TCRs come from a woman aged 18-30 years in good health and CMV-seropositive.

This sequence joins TRBV7-9 and TRBJ2-7; D is undetermined. From germline, CDR1 is SEHNR and CDR2 FQNEAQ (reference sequence). The CDR3 consists of 12 residues. The ends were cut back, 5 bases at V and 7 bases at J, with 12 bases in the middle. In nucleotides, the CDR3 is TGTGCCAGCAGCCGGGTTGACGGAGAGCAGTACTTC. Protein: CASSRVDGEQYF.

The V and J genes are TRBV19 and TRBJ1-5, with 7 bases lining up with TRBD1. The CDR3 is made up of 15 amino acids. The germline V gene has CDR1 LNHDA and CDR2 SQIVND (reference sequence). V lost 6 bases, J lost 0 bases, and 5 bases stayed unmatched. The CDR3 DNA is TGTGCCAGTAGGACGACAGGGTTTAGCAATCAGCCCCAGCATTTT. Amino acids: CASRTTGFSNQPQHF.

V usage is TRBV29-1 and J usage is TRBJ1-1; D perhaps matches TRBD1 (6 bases). The CDR3 runs to 14 residues. V gave up 4 bases and J gave up 1 base, with 13 bases separating them. Looked up from germline, CDR1 is SQVTM and CDR2 is ANQGSEA. CDR3 amino acids: CSVGGQLRNTEAFF. Written as DNA, the CDR3 is TGCAGCGTTGGGGGGCAGCTACGGAACACTGAAGCTTTCTTT.

This clone appeared once. V usage is TRBV4-3 and J usage is TRBJ1-3, with D tentatively TRBD1 (6 bases). Germline CDR1 and CDR2: LGHNA and YSLEER. The CDR3 totals 16 residues. V lost 1 base, J lost 0 bases, and 10 bases lay in between. CDR3 region: CASSQVQGYSGNTIYF. DNA for the CDR3: TGCGCCAGCAGCCAAGTACAGGGCTACTCTGGAAACACCATATATTTT.

The chain combines TRBV5-1 with TRBJ2-2, with D possibly TRBD1 on 7 matching bases. Germline loops: CDR1 SGHRS, CDR2 YFSETQ. V was pared by 7 bases and J by 2 bases, with 12 bases between. This CDR3 region has 14 residues. CDR3 amino acids: CASGGTDNTGELFF. In nucleotides, the CDR3 is TGCGCCAGCGGCGGGACAGATAACACCGGGGAGCTGTTTTTT.